This TCR beta chain was sequenced in a study of CD8+CD57+ T cells in acquired aplastic anemia. Study overall: As sequenced from healthy donors, CD4+ cells averaged around 11 million reads.

The sample holds many counts of this clonotype. Profiling that covered TCR beta VDJ and CDR3 relied on genomic DNA as its template. MiXCR was run by TCRdb on the reads, yielding one entry per CDR3 protein. Seen here are approximately 200,000 distinct CDR3 sequences, over 60% observed once, and the top ten hold 25% to 30%. V dropped 6 bases and J dropped 0 bases, with 15 bases sitting between them. The CDR3 covers 16 residues. Per the germline V gene, CDR1 is MNHEY and CDR2 is SVGAGI. The origin of this receptor is a human donor in good health. Sample: sorted CD4+, CD8+, or CD8+CD57+ T cells (not recorded which) from PBMCs. The chain links TRBV6-5 to TRBJ2-1; D remains unclear. The CDR3 spells CASSNQPPSSYNEQFF. CDR3 in DNA: TGTGCCAGCAGCAACCAGCCCCCGAGCTCCTACAATGAGCAGTTCTTC.